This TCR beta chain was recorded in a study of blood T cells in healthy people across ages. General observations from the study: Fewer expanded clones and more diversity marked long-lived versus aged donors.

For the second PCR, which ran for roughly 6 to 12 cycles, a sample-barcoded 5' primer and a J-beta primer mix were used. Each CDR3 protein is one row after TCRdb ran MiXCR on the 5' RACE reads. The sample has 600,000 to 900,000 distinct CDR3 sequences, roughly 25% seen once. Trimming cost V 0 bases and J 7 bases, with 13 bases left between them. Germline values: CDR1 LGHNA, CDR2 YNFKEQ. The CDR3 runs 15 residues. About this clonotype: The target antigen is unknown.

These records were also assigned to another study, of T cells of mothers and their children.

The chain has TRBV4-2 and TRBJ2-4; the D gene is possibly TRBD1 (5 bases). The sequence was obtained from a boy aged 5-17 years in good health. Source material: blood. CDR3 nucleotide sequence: TGTGCCAGCAGCCAAGATGAGCTTCAGGGTAACATTCAGTACTTC. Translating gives CASSQDELQGNIQYF.